This TCR beta chain derives from a study of HIV-infected patients and healthy controls. Remarks on this clonotype: Its target is unknown.

About 480 ng RNA was reverse transcribed with alpha and beta constant-region primers. Separate chain-specific third strand synthesis with multiplexing indices produced the alpha and beta libraries. After a brief PCR adding P5, P7 and a second index, roughly 25 amplification cycles followed. TCRdb itself ran the 5' RACE reads through MiXCR, one entry per CDR3 protein. The sample has roughly 10,000 distinct CDR3 sequences, approximately 7.9% seen once. The study's findings and limits: Untreated HIV+ repertoires had roughly threefold fewer distinct CDR3s and lower Shannon diversity than healthy controls.

Whole blood was used without fractionation, so all unsorted peripheral T cells were included. Donors lacked febrile or AIDS-related illness, tumors, and hepatitis B or C coinfection. V was shortened by 6 bases and J by 2 bases, with 17 bases between the two germline ends. CDR1 and CDR2 (germline): MNHNY, SVGAGI (reference sequence). The CDR3 runs 15 residues. This TCR came from an adult with HIV infection. The donor label of this sample is uncertain. Sequenced material: blood, taken before antiretroviral therapy. This chain links TRBV6-6 with TRBJ2-7, with D perhaps given as TRBD1 or TRBD2 (5 bases each). The CDR3 sequence is CASSKTGTWTYEQYF. The CDR3 region has the DNA TGTGCCAGCAGCAAAACCGGGACCTGGACCTACGAGCAGTACTTC.